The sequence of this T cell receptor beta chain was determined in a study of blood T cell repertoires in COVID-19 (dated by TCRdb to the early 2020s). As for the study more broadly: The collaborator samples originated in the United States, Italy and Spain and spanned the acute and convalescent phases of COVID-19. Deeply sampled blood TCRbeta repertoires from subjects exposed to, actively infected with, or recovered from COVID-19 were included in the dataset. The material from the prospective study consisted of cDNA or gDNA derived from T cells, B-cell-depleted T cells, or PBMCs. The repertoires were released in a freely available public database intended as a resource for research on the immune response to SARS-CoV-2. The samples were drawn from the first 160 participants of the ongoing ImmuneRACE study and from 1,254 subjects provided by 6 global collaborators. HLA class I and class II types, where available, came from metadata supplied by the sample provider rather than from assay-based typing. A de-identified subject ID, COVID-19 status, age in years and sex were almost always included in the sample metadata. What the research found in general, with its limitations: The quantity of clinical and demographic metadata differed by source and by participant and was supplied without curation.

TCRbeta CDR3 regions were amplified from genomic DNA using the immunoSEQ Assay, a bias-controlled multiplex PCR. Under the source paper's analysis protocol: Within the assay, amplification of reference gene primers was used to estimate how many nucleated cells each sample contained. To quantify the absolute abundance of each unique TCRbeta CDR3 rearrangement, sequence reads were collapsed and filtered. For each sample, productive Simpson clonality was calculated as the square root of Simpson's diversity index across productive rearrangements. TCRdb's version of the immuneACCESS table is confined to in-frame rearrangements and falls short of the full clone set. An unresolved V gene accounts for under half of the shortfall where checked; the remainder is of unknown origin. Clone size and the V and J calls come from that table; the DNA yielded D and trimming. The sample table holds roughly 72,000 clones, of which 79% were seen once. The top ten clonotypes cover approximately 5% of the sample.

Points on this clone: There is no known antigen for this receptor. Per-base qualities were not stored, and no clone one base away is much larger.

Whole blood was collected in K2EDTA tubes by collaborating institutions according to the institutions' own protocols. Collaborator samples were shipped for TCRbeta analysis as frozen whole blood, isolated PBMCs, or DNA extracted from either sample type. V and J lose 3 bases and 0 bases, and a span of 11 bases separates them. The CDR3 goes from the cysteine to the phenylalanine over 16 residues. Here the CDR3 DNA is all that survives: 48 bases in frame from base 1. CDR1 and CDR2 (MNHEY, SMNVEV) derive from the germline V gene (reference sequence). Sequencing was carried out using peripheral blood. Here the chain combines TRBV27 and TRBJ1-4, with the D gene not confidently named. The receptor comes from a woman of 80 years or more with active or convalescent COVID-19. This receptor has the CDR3 CASSFQAPTTNEKLFF. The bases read TGTGCCAGCAGTTTCCAGGCACCCACAACTAATGAAAAACTGTTTTTT.